A single sample gave rise to the 32 T cell receptor beta chains below, sequenced in a study of neurological immune-mediated disorders. A single record per CDR3 protein comes from TCRdb applying MiXCR to the 5' RACE reads. The sample has approximately 60,000 distinct CDR3 sequences; more than 3.5% are singletons. The sample was PBMCs. Receptors originate from a man aged 50 or older with multiple sclerosis.

In its sample, this clonotype was seen many times. The rearrangement links TRBV5-6 to TRBJ1-3, with 8 bases that match TRBD1. This CDR3 is 17 amino acids long. The ends lost 0 bases at V and 0 bases at J; junction bases unmatched: 5. Germline V gene data show CDR1 as SGHDT and CDR2 as YYEEEE. The CDR3 is CASSLEQGDFSGNTIYF. The CDR3 DNA reads as TGTGCCAGCAGCTTGGAACAGGGGGACTTCTCTGGAAACACCATATATTTT.

Ten or more counts support this clonotype. The rearrangement joins TRBV5-1 to TRBJ2-7, with 7 bases aligning to TRBD1. The trim removed 3 bases at V and 3 bases at J, leaving 3 bases unmatched. The CDR3 loop spans 13 amino acids. Germline values: CDR1 SGHRS, CDR2 YFSETQ. CDR3 nucleotides: TGCGCCAGCAGCTACGGACAGGACTACGAGCAGTACGTC. It codes for CASSYGQDYEQYV.

This clonotype was recorded many times. The V and J genes are TRBV28 and TRBJ2-7, with D unresolved. The CDR3 is made up of 13 amino acids. Trimming removed 6 bases from V and 2 bases from J, with 11 bases in between. Germline V gives CDR1 MDHEN, CDR2 SYDVKM. The DNA of the CDR3 is TGTGCCAGCAGGGATGGAAATACCTACGAGCAGTACGTC. Translating gives CASRDGNTYEQYV.

This clonotype was counted many times. V is TRBV20-1 and J is TRBJ1-5; no clear D gene. Germline V CDR1 and CDR2: DFQATT, SNEGSKA (reference sequence). CDR3 length: 16 residues. Trimming pared 0 bases from V and 3 bases from J, leaving 15 bases between. CDR3 coding DNA: TGCAGTGCTAGAGAGGGGTATTGGGAAACCAATCAGCCCCAGCATTTT. Translated: CSAREGYWETNQPQHF.

The sample holds many counts of this clonotype. This sequence joins TRBV20-1 and TRBJ2-2, with D possibly matching TRBD1 (6 bases). The ends were cut back, 6 bases at V and 2 bases at J, with 13 bases in the middle. The CDR3 has 14 amino acids. Germline V lookup: CDR1 DFQATT, CDR2 SNEGSKA (reference sequence). CDR3 in amino acids: CSAPGRGNTGELFF. As DNA, the CDR3 is TGCAGTGCCCCTGGCAGGGGCAACACCGGGGAGCTGTTTTTT.

This clonotype was seen more than once but under ten times. DNA for the CDR3: TGCAGTGCTAATAGTGGGACACGGGACATTTATAGGGATACGCAGTATTTT. Its translation: CSANSGTRDIYRDTQYF. V usage is TRBV20-1 and J usage is TRBJ2-3; tentatively, D is TRBD1 (6 bases). CDR1 is DFQATT and CDR2 is SNEGSKA in the germline V gene (reference sequence). Between the trimmed V and J ends, which lost 4 bases and 6 bases, there was a span of 26 bases. The CDR3 totals 17 residues.

CDR3: CSARSGPNTEAFF. The CDR3 DNA reads as TGCAGTGCTAGATCAGGACCGAACACTGAAGCTTTCTTT. The gene calls are TRBV20-1 and TRBJ1-1; the D is unclear. Germline CDR1 reads DFQATT; CDR2 reads SNEGSKA (reference sequence). The CDR3 covers 13 residues. The V end lost 2 bases, the J end lost 1 base, and 8 bases lay between the germline ends.

This clonotype was seen at least ten times. The chain links TRBV5-1 to TRBJ2-3, with D possibly matching TRBD1 (5 bases). The germline V and J ends were trimmed by 0 bases and 6 bases, with 14 bases remaining between them. Per the germline V gene, CDR1 is SGHRS and CDR2 is YFSETQ. The CDR3 totals 15 residues. The CDR3 protein is CASSLADVQGDTQYF. CDR3 bases: TGCGCCAGCAGCTTGGCGGACGTCCAGGGCGATACGCAGTATTTT.

This clonotype has ten or more counts. The rearrangement links TRBV9 to TRBJ2-2; D possibly matches TRBD1 or TRBD2 (6 bases each). The V end was cut by 0 bases, the J end by 6 bases, with 15 bases between. CDR1 and CDR2 from the germline V gene are SGDLS and YYNGEE. This CDR3 has 16 residues. Here the CDR3 DNA reads TGTGCCAGCAGCGTAGACGTCGGTAGGGGGGCCGGGGAGCTGTTTTTT. Translating it yields CASSVDVGRGAGELFF.

There are many counts of this clonotype. The V call is TRBV6-6, the J call TRBJ1-1; D might be TRBD1 (5 bases). The CDR3 consists of 12 residues. V dropped 6 bases and J dropped 4 bases, with 9 bases sitting between them. Germline CDR1 reads MNHNY; CDR2 reads SVGAGI (reference sequence). CDR3 nucleotide sequence: TGTGCCAGCAGCTCACAGGTCACTGAAGCTTTCTTT. Its translation: CASSSQVTEAFF.

This clonotype was seen a few times. This rearrangement joins TRBV18 to TRBJ2-5; 11 bases match TRBD1. After removal of 2 bases from V and 4 bases from J, the junction contained 3 bases not matched to a gene. The CDR3 runs to 15 residues. In germline, CDR1 is KGHSH, CDR2 LQKENI. CDR3 DNA: TGTGCCAGCTCACCAAGGACAGGGGGCTTAGAGACCCAGTACTTC. Its translation is CASSPRTGGLETQYF. Variable domain in full (rest from reference TRBV18 and TRBJ2-5): NAGVMQNPRHLVRRRGQEARLRCSPMKGHSHVYWYRQLPEEGLKFMVYLQKENIIDESGMPKERFSAEFPKEGPSILRIQQVVRGDSAAYFCASSPRTGGLETQYFGPGTRLLVL.

This clonotype was observed at least ten times. This sequence joins TRBV20-1 and TRBJ1-5, with TRBD1 matching over 7 bases. CDR1 is DFQATT and CDR2 is SNEGSKA in the germline V gene (reference sequence). CDR3 size: 14 residues. J gave up 5 bases and V 1 base, and 5 bases lay outside the gene matches. The CDR3 DNA sequence: TGCAGTGCTAGAGCGACAGGGAAGCATCAGCCCCAGCATTTT. This sequence encodes CSARATGKHQPQHF.

Concerning this clonotype: A much larger clonotype is one base distant, so this may be a read error. The CDR3 DNA reads TGCAGTGCTTCCCCGGGACAGCTGTGGGAAAAACTGTTTTTT. This translates into CSASPGQLWEKLFF. This chain uses TRBV20-1 with TRBJ1-4, with 7 bases identical to TRBD1. The germline V gene encodes CDR1 DFQATT and CDR2 SNEGSKA (reference sequence). Trimming at V came to 5 bases and at J to 8 bases, leaving 11 bases not matched to a gene. This CDR3 spans 14 amino acids.

This clonotype was recorded at least ten times. This rearrangement joins TRBV28 to TRBJ1-2; tentatively, D is TRBD1 (6 bases). V dropped 7 bases and J dropped 7 bases, with 37 bases sitting between them. The CDR3 extends over 20 amino acids. Germline lookup yields CDR1 MDHEN and CDR2 SYDVKM. The CDR3 sequence is CASTTLLRGSARRIPSGYTF. Here the CDR3 DNA reads TGTGCCAGCACCACCCTCCTCAGGGGCAGTGCCAGGAGGATCCCGTCTGGCTACACCTTC.

This clonotype appeared many times. This chain uses TRBV11-2 with TRBJ2-7, with TRBD2 matching 10 bases. The ends lost 5 bases at V and 0 bases at J; junction bases unmatched: 13. CDR1 and CDR2 from the germline V gene are SGHAT and FQNNGV. CDR3 size: 18 residues. CDR3: CASSPIGRASGSSYEQYF. Here the CDR3 DNA reads TGTGCCAGCAGCCCAATAGGAAGGGCTAGCGGGAGCTCCTACGAGCAGTACTTC.

This clonotype was seen ten or more times. The V and J genes are TRBV4-2 and TRBJ2-7; no reliable D call. V lost 4 bases and J lost 3, with 22 bases in between. The CDR3 sequence is 17 residues long. CDR1 and CDR2 (germline): LGHNA, YNFKEQ. The CDR3 protein is CASSRSPALLGSYEQYF. In DNA, the CDR3 is TGTGCCAGCAGCCGATCACCGGCCCTTTTAGGTAGCTACGAGCAGTACTTC.

Ten or more counts support this clonotype. The J gene is TRBJ2-1, the V gene TRBV7-2; no reliable D call. The CDR3 totals 12 residues. V was clipped by 3 bases and J by 4 bases, with 4 bases between them. In germline, CDR1 is SGHTA, CDR2 FQGNSA. CDR3 nucleotide sequence: TGTGCCAGCAGCTTCTGGTACAATGAGCAGTTCTTC. Its protein is CASSFWYNEQFF.

Ten or more counts support this clonotype. Here the CDR3 reads CASSLERGRADTQYF. The CDR3 DNA reads as TGCGCCAGCAGCCTCGAGAGGGGTCGGGCAGATACGCAGTATTTT. The rearrangement links TRBV5-1 to TRBJ2-3; D may correspond to TRBD1 or TRBD2 (5 bases each). The CDR3 is 15 amino acids. The V gene lost 4 bases and the J gene lost 4 bases, with 16 bases spanning the gap. CDR1 is SGHRS, CDR2 YFSETQ, per germline.

This clonotype has ten or more counts. The genes are TRBV14 and TRBJ1-1, with D tentatively TRBD1 (5 bases). The germline V gene has CDR1 SGHDN and CDR2 FVKESK. The CDR3 is 16 amino acids. Trimming stripped 4 bases from V and 2 bases from J, with 17 bases between. The CDR3 DNA reads TGTGCCAGCAGCCCAATGGGGGGGAGATTCAACACTGAAGCTTTCTTT. Translation: CASSPMGGRFNTEAFF.

This clonotype was counted at least ten times. The J gene is TRBJ1-1, the V gene TRBV20-1; no clear D gene. The V gene's germline CDR1 is DFQATT and CDR2 SNEGSKA (reference sequence). The CDR3 is 10 residues long. V dropped 7 bases and J dropped 6 bases, with 9 bases sitting between them. CDR3 sequence: CSVQGSEAFF. The CDR3 nucleotides are TGCAGTGTTCAAGGGTCTGAAGCTTTCTTT.

This clonotype was detected many times. V usage is TRBV5-1 and J usage is TRBJ2-3; TRBD2 agrees at 9 bases. Trimming took 4 bases from V and 0 from J; bases not matched to a gene: 6. Germline V gene lookup returns CDR1 SGHRS and CDR2 YFSETQ. The CDR3 extends over 16 amino acids. The DNA for the CDR3 is TGCGCCAGCAGCCCCAGCGGGGGGTTTAGCACAGATACGCAGTATTTT. This codes for CASSPSGGFSTDTQYF.

This clonotype was seen a few times. The chain employs TRBV4-2 and TRBJ2-3, with 10 bases that match TRBD2. V trimming: 2 bases; J trimming: 5 bases; junction bases outside the gene matches: 7. This CDR3 is built from 16 residues. The germline V gene has CDR1 LGHNA and CDR2 YNFKEQ. CDR3 DNA: TGTGCCAGCAGCCAAATTCTAGCGGGGGTCGAAGATACGCAGTATTTT. It encodes CASSQILAGVEDTQYF.

This clonotype occurred a few times. The rearrangement links TRBV7-2 to TRBJ1-1; TRBD1 matches at 7 bases. The V gene's germline CDR1 is SGHTA and CDR2 FQGNSA. V shed 0 bases and J 11 bases; nucleotides not matched to a gene: 9. This CDR3 has 14 residues. In nucleotides, the CDR3 is TGTGCCAGCAGCTTAGCACAGATCCCCAGGGGGGCTTTCTTT. This encodes CASSLAQIPRGAFF. The whole variable domain, filled in from reference TRBV7-2 and TRBJ1-1, reads GAGVSQSPSNKVTEKGKDVELRCDPISGHTALYWYRQSLGQGLEFLIYFQGNSAPDKSGLPSDRFSAERTGGSVSTLTIQRTQQEDSAVYLCASSLAQIPRGAFFGQGTRLTVV.

This clonotype has a count of ten or more. The rearrangement joins TRBV28 to TRBJ2-3; D uncertain. The germline gives CDR1 MDHEN, CDR2 SYDVKM. V was cut by 4 bases and J by 3 bases, with 8 bases left in between. The length of the CDR3 is 13 residues. The CDR3 is CASSSPVTDTQYF. CDR3 bases: TGTGCCAGCAGTTCCCCCGTAACAGATACGCAGTATTTT.

This clonotype was observed at least ten times. This sequence joins TRBV20-1 and TRBJ1-3, with TRBD1 matching 11 bases. CDR3 length: 14 residues. J lost 6 bases, V lost 4 bases, and 5 bases had no gene match. Germline V gene sequence: CDR1 DFQATT, CDR2 SNEGSKA (reference sequence). CDR3 coding DNA: TGCAGTGCTACCGGGACAGGGGGTACAAACACCATATATTTT. Amino acid sequence: CSATGTGGTNTIYF.

This clonotype was counted many times. This chain uses TRBV20-1 with TRBJ2-7, with TRBD1 matching 10 bases. CDR1 is DFQATT and CDR2 is SNEGSKA in the germline V gene (reference sequence). CDR3 length: 15 residues. Trimming took 0 bases from V and 2 from J; bases not matched to a gene: 4. The CDR3 DNA reads as TGCAGTGCTAGAGAGGTGGGGACAGGGGCCTACGAGCAGTACTTC. It specifies CSAREVGTGAYEQYF.

This clonotype showed up many times. This rearrangement joins TRBV4-1 to TRBJ1-1; 11 bases match TRBD1. Looked up from germline, CDR1 is MGHRA and CDR2 is YSYEKL. J gave up 4 bases and V 6 bases, and 10 bases lay outside the gene matches. The CDR3 has 16 amino acids. CDR3: CASSLGQGASGTEAFF. Here the CDR3 DNA reads TGCGCCAGCAGTTTAGGACAGGGGGCATCTGGCACTGAAGCTTTCTTT.

This clonotype showed up just a few times. The junction differs from germline at one of its ends, possibly a read error. CDR3 residues: CSARATGPNYNSPLNF. The CDR3 nucleotides read TGCAGTGCTAGAGCGACGGGTCCCAACTATAATTCACCCCTCAACTTT. The chain uses TRBV20-1 and TRBJ1-6, with D hard to call. Per the germline V gene, CDR1 is DFQATT and CDR2 is SNEGSKA (reference sequence). This CDR3 region has 16 residues.

The sample holds many counts of this clonotype. This chain connects TRBV20-1 to TRBJ1-2; D is undetermined. The V and J ends lost 6 bases and 8 bases respectively, with 16 bases between them. Germline V gives CDR1 DFQATT, CDR2 SNEGSKA (reference sequence). This CDR3 contains 12 residues. The CDR3 sequence: CSADFNGPGYTF. CDR3 DNA: TGCAGTGCCGATTTCAACGGGCCGGGCTACACCTTC.

This clonotype has only a few counts. Sequence at one end of the junction differs from germline and may be a read error. This chain joins TRBV20-1 and TRBJ1-5; tentatively, D is TRBD1 (5 bases). This CDR3 has 13 amino acids. Germline V gene sequence: CDR1 DFQATT, CDR2 SNEGSKA (reference sequence). The CDR3 loop is CSAWDGGGQPQNF. DNA for the CDR3: TGCAGTGCATGGGACGGGGGGGGTCAGCCCCAGAATTTT.

This clonotype has ten or more counts. V gene TRBV18 combines with J gene TRBJ2-4; no reliable D call. V was pared by 1 base and J by 0 bases, with 16 bases between. This CDR3 has 18 residues. The germline V gene has CDR1 KGHSH and CDR2 LQKENI. The CDR3 is CASSPRAPRLIAKNIQYF. In DNA, the CDR3 is TGTGCCAGCTCACCACGCGCCCCTAGATTGATAGCCAAAAACATTCAGTACTTC.

This clonotype was detected many times. The chain is built from TRBV5-1 and TRBJ2-1; D is unresolved. The CDR3 consists of 14 residues. Germline V lookup: CDR1 SGHRS, CDR2 YFSETQ. The V end was cut by 0 bases, the J end by 7 bases, with 11 bases between. The DNA of the CDR3 is TGCGCCAGCAGCTTGGTGGATGGGGTTAATGAGCAGTTCTTC. Its protein product is CASSLVDGVNEQFF.